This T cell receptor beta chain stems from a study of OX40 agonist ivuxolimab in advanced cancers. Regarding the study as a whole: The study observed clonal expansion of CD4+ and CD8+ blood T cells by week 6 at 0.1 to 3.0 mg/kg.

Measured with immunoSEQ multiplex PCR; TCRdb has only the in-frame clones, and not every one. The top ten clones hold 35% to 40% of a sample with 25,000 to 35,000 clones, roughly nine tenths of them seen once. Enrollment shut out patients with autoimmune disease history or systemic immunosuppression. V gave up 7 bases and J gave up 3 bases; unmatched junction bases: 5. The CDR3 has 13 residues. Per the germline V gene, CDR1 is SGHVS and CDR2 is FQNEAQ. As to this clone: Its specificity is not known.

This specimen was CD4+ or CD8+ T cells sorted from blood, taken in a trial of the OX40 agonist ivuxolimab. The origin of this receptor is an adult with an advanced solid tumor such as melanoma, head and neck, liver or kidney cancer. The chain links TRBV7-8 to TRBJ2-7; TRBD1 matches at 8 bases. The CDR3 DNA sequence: TGTGCCAGCACGGTACAGGGGGTCTACGAGCAGTACTTC. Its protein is CASTVQGVYEQYF.